What follows is one TCR beta chain and its context. Its target is unknown. This record belongs to a study of T cells in women clearing cervical HPV infection. Study observations and caveats: Richness differences could reflect unmeasured T-cell content per sample. Timing of associations relative to infection is unclear; T-cell subsets were not isolated.

Sequenced by immunoSEQ multiplex PCR; TCRdb stores in-frame clones only, minus some. The sample shows tens of thousands of clones, and 1.2% sits with its ten largest clones. This sequence was found in a woman between 18 and 70 years old with a cervical HPV16 infection that either progressed to CIN3+ or cleared (not recorded which). The sequenced sample consisted of blood buffy coat.

The CDR3 is CASSEEAGQGRETQYF. The CDR3 bases that were read are TGTGCCAGCAGTGAAGAAGCCGGACAGGGGAGAGAGACC. The V and J genes are TRBV6-1 and TRBJ2-5, with TRBD1 matching over 9 bases. Coverage ceases 3 residues before the CDR3 finishes, and the germline J gene fills in the end. The V segment lost 1 base and the J segment 4 bases; nucleotides outside the gene matches: 7. Germline-derived CDR1 and CDR2 are MNHNS and SASEGT. CDR3 length: 16 residues.